Below, 10 T cell receptor beta chains from the same sample are listed, as sequenced in a study of radiation and T cells in renal cell carcinoma. Assay used: immunoSEQ multiplex PCR; TCRdb lists only in-frame clones, some missing. The sample lists roughly 140,000 clones; 80% to 90% were seen once. Time point of the sample: blood 2 weeks post-SBRT. Treatment specified: 15 Gy SBRT to primary tumor, nephrectomy 4 weeks later. The starting material was blood, obtained from a patient whose treatment included radiotherapy and nephrectomy. These receptor sequences come from a woman between 50 and 59 years old with renal cell carcinoma.

This clone was recorded once. V and J are TRBV5-1 and TRBJ1-2, with TRBD1 as a possible D gene (5 bases). CDR3 length: 15 amino acids. Germline V lookup: CDR1 SGHRS, CDR2 YFSETQ. Deletions cut 3 bases from V and 2 bases from J, with 14 bases between. CDR3 coding DNA: TGCGCCAGCAGCTGGGCCCCCAGGGAGAACTATGGCTACACCTTC. Amino acids: CASSWAPRENYGYTF.

This rearrangement joins TRBV7-2 to TRBJ1-2; weak D call: TRBD1 (5 bases). CDR3 length equals 13 residues. Per germline, CDR1 SGHTA and CDR2 FQGNSA. Trimming took off 6 bases at V and 4 bases at J, with 12 bases between the two ends. The CDR3 region has the DNA TGTGCCAGCAGTTATGACAGCTCCTATGGCTACACCTTC. It encodes CASSYDSSYGYTF.

V and J are TRBV5-1 and TRBJ2-6; perhaps TRBD2 as D (6 bases). The CDR3 is 17 amino acids. Germline V gene data show CDR1 as SGHRS and CDR2 as YFSETQ. V was clipped by 4 bases and J by 1 base, with 15 bases between them. CDR3 sequence: CASSPAGSISGANVLTF. The CDR3, as DNA: TGCGCCAGCAGCCCCGCGGGGAGCATTTCTGGGGCCAACGTCCTGACTTTC. The full variable domain, completed using reference TRBV5-1 and TRBJ2-6, is KAGVTQTPRYLIKTRGQQVTLSCSPISGHRSVSWYQQTPGQGLQFLFEYFSETQRNKGNFPGRFSGRQFSNSRSEMNVSTLELGDSALYLCASSPAGSISGANVLTFGAGSRLTVL.

With respect to this clone: One end of the junction fails to match germline, which may point to a read error. The V gene is TRBV10-3, the J gene TRBJ2-3; TRBD2 is a possible D gene (5 bases). Germline V gene lookup returns CDR1 ENHRY and CDR2 SYGVKD. The CDR3 has 11 amino acids. DNA of the CDR3: TGTGCCATCAGTGAGGAGGGCCGGGTAGATTTT. Residues: CAISEEGRVDF.

The chain uses TRBV6-6 and TRBJ1-4; 7 bases are shared with TRBD1. Trimming at V came to 4 bases and at J to 4 bases, leaving 6 bases not matched to a gene. CDR3 size: 15 residues. Germline CDR1 is MNHNY and CDR2 is SVGAGI (reference sequence). CDR3 loop: CASSSKTGSNEKLFF. The CDR3 coding sequence is TGTGCCAGCAGTTCTAAGACAGGGAGTAATGAAAAACTGTTTTTT.

The rearrangement joins TRBV4-2 to TRBJ2-7; either TRBD1 or TRBD2 may fit D (5 bases each). Germline assignment: CDR1 LGHNA and CDR2 YNFKEQ. With 0 bases removed from V and 6 bases from J, the gap between germline ends came to 18 bases. The CDR3 has 16 amino acids. The CDR3 region is CASSQDGSGRRGEQYF. The DNA for the CDR3 is TGTGCCAGCAGCCAAGATGGATCAGGGAGAAGGGGCGAGCAGTACTTC.

The CDR3 DNA reads as TGTGCCAGCTCACGGGACGGGACATTCTATGGCTACACCTTC. Amino acid sequence: CASSRDGTFYGYTF. The chain couples TRBV18 to TRBJ1-2; TRBD1 might be the D (6 bases). Germline V gives CDR1 KGHSH, CDR2 LQKENI. The CDR3 totals 14 residues. V was clipped by 4 bases and J by 4 bases, with 13 bases between them.

This clone showed up just once. The DNA for the CDR3 is TGTGCCAGCGAACTGGACCAGGGGACACTCACCGGGGAGCTGTTTTTT. Protein sequence: CASELDQGTLTGELFF. The V and J genes are TRBV7-9 and TRBJ2-2; weak D call: TRBD1 (6 bases). The CDR3 totals 16 residues. Germline V gives CDR1 SEHNR, CDR2 FQNEAQ (reference sequence). The V and J ends lost 8 bases and 4 bases respectively, with 20 bases between them.

The chain employs TRBV4-2 and TRBJ2-6; TRBD1 aligns across 8 bases. With V trimmed by 4 bases and J by 3 bases, 11 bases remained unmatched. Germline values: CDR1 LGHNA, CDR2 YNFKEQ. This CDR3 has 18 residues. The CDR3 reads CASSPQWTGKDGANVLTF. CDR3 coding DNA: TGTGCCAGCAGCCCCCAATGGACAGGGAAGGATGGGGCCAACGTCCTGACTTTC.

A word on this clone: Other DNA sequences within the sample encode an identical CDR3. The chain uses TRBV4-3 and TRBJ2-7; D ambiguous. The germline CDR1 and CDR2 sequences are LGHNA and YSLEER. Trimming left V 0 bases short and J 5 bases short, with 8 bases between. CDR3 length equals 13 residues. CDR3 in amino acids: CASSQDLRDEQYF. The CDR3 bases are TGCGCCAGCAGCCAAGATTTAAGGGACGAGCAGTACTTC.